The following is a T cell receptor beta chain sequence with its context. The antigen is not known. Ipilimumab-mediated CTLA-4 blockade plus focal radiation was given to patients having chemo-refractory metastatic non-small-cell lung cancer. The data originate from a study of radiotherapy plus CTLA-4 blockade in lung cancer. Turning to the study itself: Disease control reached 30% to 35%, with objective responses in approximately 20%.

Findings of the study overall: With interferon-beta, early dynamics of blood T cell clones were reported to best predict response. Tumor-derived TCR clones expanded in blood after radiotherapy plus ipilimumab.

TCRdb's table, derived via immunoSEQ multiplex PCR, lists solely in-frame clones and lacks some. This sample has tens of thousands of clones, with about 87% found just once. The clonotype was recovered from a human donor with non-small cell lung cancer who had stable disease on radiotherapy plus ipilimumab. The sample here was peripheral blood, taken from a patient treated with radiotherapy plus ipilimumab.

The CDR3 region is CASSGFPTTNEKLFF. The CDR3 DNA is TGTGCCAGCAGCGGCTTTCCCACAACTAATGAAAAACTGTTTTTT. The chain employs TRBV14 and TRBJ1-4; D gene unclear. Trimming removed 5 bases from V and 0 bases from J, with 10 bases in between. Germline-derived CDR1 and CDR2 are SGHDN and FVKESK. The CDR3 totals 15 residues.